This T cell receptor (beta chain) was captured by sequencing in a study of T-cell reconstitution after alpha-beta-depleted transplantation in children. This CDR3 is built from 14 residues. Germline CDR1 reads DFQATT; CDR2 reads SNEGSKA (reference sequence). Study-wide findings and caveats: After transplant, high TCRbeta diversity at day 60 in some patients arose from surviving recipient T cells and thymic progenitors. Reportedly, only several hundred clones from non-depleted graft cells drove alpha-beta T-cell counts at about two months. The main origin of T-cell counts and diversity one year after transplant was newly produced T cells.

This clonotype was counted many times. The antigen is undetermined. Unique molecular identifiers were incorporated during preparation of the TCRbeta library. From the PCR reads, TCRdb called clonotypes with MiXCR, one entry per CDR3 protein. The profile covers 17,000 or so distinct CDR3 sequences, with 9.5% to 15% appearing a single time and 71% taken by the ten largest. This specimen consisted of PBMCs, mostly from graft donor cells, obtained 180 days after TCRalphabeta/CD19-depleted stem cell transplant. The chain links TRBV20-1 to TRBJ2-1; 8 bases match TRBD2. The receptor was isolated from a boy younger than two who had a stem cell transplant for Wiskott-Aldrich syndrome, so the T cells may come from the graft donor. Written as DNA, the CDR3 is TGCACCCCCCGTGAGGGACTAGGACTCAATGAGCAGTTCTTC. Translated: CTPREGLGLNEQFF.